This paragraph covers one T cell receptor (beta chain) sequence. This sample was included in a study of blood T cell repertoires in COVID-19. Study-level background: Sites across the United States, Italy and Spain contributed samples from acute and convalescent COVID-19. T cells, B-cell-depleted T cells, or PBMCs provided the cDNA or gDNA that served as material.

In the original analysis: Estimation of nucleated cell counts was performed using reference gene primer amplification. Profiled with immunoSEQ multiplex PCR; TCRdb holds only in-frame clones, not every one. V and J calls and clone size follow that table, whereas D and trimming were derived from the DNA. The profile shows about 160,000 clones, approximately 95% of them singletons. This CDR3 is built from 17 residues. Germline lookup yields CDR1 ENHRY and CDR2 SYGVKD. With 4 bases clipped from V and 2 bases from J, the junction kept 10 bases outside the gene matches. Followed longitudinally, the Seattle patients had been enrolled during active infection.

The specimen was peripheral blood. This clonotype was obtained from a woman aged 60-75 years with COVID-19, enrolled during active disease. The genes are TRBV10-3 and TRBJ2-3, with 9 bases lining up with TRBD2. CDR3 in amino acids: CAISVESGGLDTDTQYF. The CDR3 coding sequence is TGTGCCATCAGTGTTGAAAGCGGGGGGCTTGACACAGATACGCAGTATTTT.